The 24 T cell receptor beta chains reported below all come from one sample, sequenced in a study of T cells in Graves' hyperthyroidism and ophthalmopathy. TCR beta CDR3 regions were amplified from RNA. The primer set for the first-round RT-PCR of the TCR CDR3 was HTBI. TCRdb recomputed calls from the multiplex PCR reads with MiXCR, one row per CDR3 protein. The table lists roughly 840,000 distinct CDR3 sequences, over 35% of them singletons. The sequenced material came from blood. These receptors came from a man aged 18-30 years with Graves' hyperthyroidism.

As to this clonotype: No conserved phenylalanine or tryptophan is present at the end of the CDR3, so a read error is the likely explanation. The DNA is omitted, as the CDR3 cannot be located on it reliably, and the CDR3 follows TCRdb's listing. V usage is TRBV5-1 and J usage is TRBJ2-7; the table assigns TRBD2, which was not confirmed against the DNA. The CDR3 comprises 12 residues, both ends counted. Germline V lookup: CDR1 SGHRS, CDR2 YFSETQ. This CDR3 reads CASSLEGGHRDY.

V gene TRBV12-3 or TRBV12-4 combines with J gene TRBJ1-1, with 7 bases fitting TRBD1. CDR3 length: 15 residues. V lost 6 bases and J lost 5; bases outside the gene matches: 12. This CDR3 reads CASRTRQGAMTEAFF. In DNA form, the CDR3 reads TGTGCCAGCAGGACCAGACAGGGAGCAATGACTGAAGCTTTCTTT.

This clonotype was seen many times. V and J are TRBV10-3 and TRBJ1-3; D is undetermined. This CDR3 is built from 13 residues. Germline lookup yields CDR1 ENHRY and CDR2 SYGVKD. The ends were cut back, 3 bases at V and 5 bases at J, with 8 bases in the middle. CDR3 DNA: TGTGCCATCAGTGACCCGACACGAAACACCATATATTTT. Protein sequence: CAISDPTRNTIYF.

This chain connects TRBV4-3 to TRBJ2-7, with a weak D call TRBD2 (5 bases). The CDR3 runs to 15 residues. Germline CDR1 and CDR2: LGHNA and YSLEER. V was pared by 0 bases and J by 12 bases, with 21 bases between. The CDR3 region is CASSQDFADLKYLYF. The CDR3 DNA is TGCGCCAGCAGCCAAGATTTCGCGGACTTAAAATATCTGTACTTC.

On this clonotype itself: A junction end diverges from the germline sequence, so it may reflect a read error. The rearrangement uses TRBV7-2 and TRBJ1-3; no reliable D call. The CDR3 contains 16 residues. CDR1 and CDR2 from the germline V gene are SGHTA and FQGNSA. The chain's CDR3 is CASSQDVSHSGNTIYF. The CDR3 DNA reads TGCGCCAGCAGCCAAGATGTTTCGCACTCTGGAAACACCATATATTTT. Looking up the rest from reference TRBV7-2 and TRBJ1-3 gives the full variable domain: GAGVSQSPSNKVTEKGKDVELRCDPISGHTALYWYRQSLGQGLEFLIYFQGNSAPDKSGLPSDRFSAERTGGSVSTLTIQRTQQEDSAVYLCASSQDVSHSGNTIYFGEGSWLTVV.

On this clonotype: Mismatch with germline at one junction end may stem from a read error. The genes are TRBV7-9 and TRBJ2-5, with D perhaps TRBD1 or TRBD2 (7 bases each). This CDR3 is 14 amino acids long. Germline V lookup: CDR1 SEHNR, CDR2 FQNEAQ (reference sequence). The DNA for the CDR3 is TGCGCGGTCGGGGGAGGGGGCTCCCAAGAGACCCAGTACTTC. Amino acid sequence: CAVGGGGSQETQYF.

V and J are TRBV11-1 and TRBJ2-3, with D perhaps TRBD2 (6 bases). With 6 bases removed from V and 3 bases from J, the gap between germline ends came to 13 bases. Germline V gives CDR1 SGHAT, CDR2 FQDESV (reference sequence). The CDR3 consists of 14 residues. This CDR3 reads CASSPLGGTDTQYF. Written as DNA, the CDR3 is TGTGCCAGCAGTCCCCTGGGAGGAACAGATACGCAGTATTTT.

As regards this clonotype: A much larger clone lies one base from this, so it may be a read error. The chain combines TRBV11-2 with TRBJ2-5, with D possibly being TRBD1 or TRBD2 (5 bases each). This CDR3 has 14 residues. Germline V gene sequence: CDR1 SGHAT, CDR2 FQNNGV. The CDR3 loop is CTSSPEGHSETQYF. The CDR3 region has the DNA TGTACCAGCAGCCCCGAGGGGCACAGCGAGACCCAGTACTTC.

The CDR3 reads CASSLAGVEGYTF. The DNA of the CDR3 is TGTGCCAGCAGCTTGGCAGGGGTAGAGGGTTACACCTTC. This rearrangement joins TRBV7-2 to TRBJ1-2; the D gene is possibly TRBD1 (6 bases). This CDR3 contains 13 residues. The V gene's germline CDR1 is SGHTA and CDR2 FQGNSA. V dropped 3 bases and J dropped 11 bases, with 16 bases sitting between them.

At least ten counts were recorded for this clonotype. The V call is TRBV25-1, the J call TRBJ1-2; D unclear. The CDR3 extends over 15 amino acids. The germline gives CDR1 MGHDK, CDR2 SYGVNS. Trimming took off 4 bases at V and 1 base at J, with 13 bases between the two ends. CDR3 sequence: CASSAGRVLNYGYTF. CDR3 nucleotides: TGTGCCAGCAGTGCGGGCCGGGTACTTAACTATGGCTACACCTTC.

This clonotype was found a few times. The junction and the germline gene differ at one end; a read error may be behind it. The chain recombines TRBV10-3 with TRBJ1-6; D unresolved. The CDR3 sequence is 14 residues long. Germline CDR1 reads ENHRY; CDR2 reads SYGVKD. In DNA form, the CDR3 reads TGTGCCAGCAGTCCGTCGGGAGATAATTCACCCCTCCACTTT. Protein sequence: CASSPSGDNSPLHF.

This clonotype was picked up a small number of times. This chain links TRBV7-2 with TRBJ1-6; D gene unclear. Trimming stripped 6 bases from V and 7 bases from J, with 13 bases between. CDR3 size: 14 residues. Germline V gives CDR1 SGHTA, CDR2 FQGNSA. In nucleotides, the CDR3 is TGTGCCAGCAGTTTATTAGGCAGGAATTCACCCCTCCACTTT. It specifies CASSLLGRNSPLHF.

This clonotype was found once. One junction end does not reproduce the germline sequence, and a read error may be involved. The V call is TRBV5-5, the J call TRBJ2-2; TRBD2 might be the D (5 bases). The CDR3 is 15 residues long. Germline lookup yields CDR1 SGHKS and CDR2 YYEKEE (reference sequence). The CDR3 nucleotides read TGCGCCAGCAGCCAAGTTGTGACTAAAACCGGGGAGCTGTTTTTT. This sequence encodes CASSQVVTKTGELFF. The full variable domain, with the rest looked up from reference TRBV5-5 and TRBJ2-2, is DAGVTQSPTHLIKTRGQQVTLRCSPISGHKSVSWYQQVLGQGPQFIFQYYEKEERGRGNFPDRFSARQFPNYSSELNVNALLLGDSALYLCASSQVVTKTGELFFGEGSRLTVL.

This clonotype showed up just a few times. The rearrangement joins TRBV2 to TRBJ1-1, with 9 bases aligning to TRBD1. CDR1 is SNHLY and CDR2 is FYNNEI in the germline V gene. Germline trimming cut 6 bases from V and 10 bases from J; bases unmatched to any gene: 6. The CDR3 is 12 amino acids. The CDR3 protein is CASSYLDRGAFF. CDR3 nucleotide sequence: TGTGCCAGCAGCTATTTGGACAGGGGAGCTTTCTTT.

This clonotype turned up a few times. The rearrangement links TRBV20-1 to TRBJ2-2; D unresolved. The length of the CDR3 is 14 residues. Germline assignment: CDR1 DFQATT and CDR2 SNEGSKA (reference sequence). V was shortened by 2 bases and J by 1 base, with 8 bases between the two germline ends. The DNA for the CDR3 is TGCAGTGCTAGACGCCTGGGGAACACCGGGGAGCTGTTTTTT. Protein sequence: CSARRLGNTGELFF.

This clonotype appeared many times. The chain couples TRBV29-1 to TRBJ2-7; D not resolved. V lost 5 bases and J 0 bases, leaving 8 bases between the germline ends. Per the germline V gene, CDR1 is SQVTM and CDR2 is ANQGSEA. This CDR3 has 12 amino acids. CDR3 sequence: CSVCADSYEQYF. CDR3 DNA sequence: TGCAGCGTTTGTGCGGACTCCTACGAGCAGTACTTC.

This clonotype was observed at least ten times. V and J are TRBV7-9 and TRBJ1-2; D uncertain. CDR1 is SEHNR, CDR2 FQNEAQ, per germline (reference sequence). The CDR3 sequence is 11 residues long. V was clipped by 4 bases and J by 12 bases, with 12 bases between them. The CDR3 reads CASSSSGKDTF. CDR3 DNA sequence: TGTGCCAGCAGCTCCTCCGGGAAGGACACCTTC. The variable domain in full, with the rest retrieved from reference TRBV7-9 and TRBJ1-2, is DTGVSQNPRHKITKRGQNVTFRCDPISEHNRLYWYRQTLGQGPEFLTYFQNEAQLEKSRLLSDRFSAERPKGSFSTLEIQRTEQGDSAMYLCASSSSGKDTFGSGTRLTVV.

This clonotype was counted between two and nine times. The J gene is TRBJ1-2, the V gene TRBV6-5, with D possibly being TRBD1 (6 bases). V lost 0 bases and J lost 6, with 11 bases in between. Germline CDR1 and CDR2: MNHEY and SVGAGI. The length of the CDR3 is 14 residues. The CDR3 DNA is TGTGCCAGCAGTTACTCGTGGACAGACGATGGCTACACCTTC. Translated: CASSYSWTDDGYTF.

This clonotype was recorded at least ten times. The V gene is TRBV9, the J gene TRBJ2-7; 10 bases are a match to TRBD2. Germline-derived CDR1 and CDR2 are SGDLS and YYNGEE. The trim removed 4 bases at V and 5 bases at J, leaving 6 bases unmatched. The CDR3 is 14 amino acids. In DNA form, the CDR3 reads TGTGCCAGCAGCCCGAGCGGGAGGGTCGACGAGCAGTACTTC. Translated, it gives CASSPSGRVDEQYF.

The chain couples TRBV20-1 to TRBJ1-4; 7 nucleotides agree with TRBD1. Germline V gene data show CDR1 as DFQATT and CDR2 as SNEGSKA (reference sequence). V trimming: 6 bases; J trimming: 4 bases; junction bases outside the gene matches: 2. This CDR3 is 12 amino acids long. CDR3 in DNA: TGCAGTGCCAGGGACAGTAATGAAAAACTGTTTTTT. Translation gives CSARDSNEKLFF.

The table lists this clonotype with many counts. V and J are TRBV19 and TRBJ1-5; TRBD1 matches at 10 bases. This CDR3 region has 19 residues. Looked up from germline, CDR1 is LNHDA and CDR2 is SQIVND (reference sequence). The junction had 12 bases not matched to a gene; V was cut back by 4 bases and J by 0 bases. CDR3 protein: CASSTTGTGARYSNQPQHF. The CDR3 DNA is TGTGCCAGTAGTACCACCGGGACAGGGGCCCGTTATAGCAATCAGCCCCAGCATTTT.

Of note for this clonotype: This clone may be a read error of a much larger clone one base away. The chain has TRBV12-3 or TRBV12-4 and TRBJ1-5; D gene uncertain. The CDR3 has 13 residues. The V end was cut by 5 bases, the J end by 3 bases, with 8 bases between. The CDR3 is CASSTEFNQPQHF. For the CDR3, the DNA is TGTGCCAGCAGTACAGAGTTCAATCAGCCCCAGCATTTT.

The chain is built from TRBV15 and TRBJ2-2; either TRBD1 or TRBD2 may fit D (5 bases each). V was cut by 3 bases and J by 1 base, with 12 bases left in between. The CDR3 runs 16 residues. Germline CDR1 reads LNHNV; CDR2 reads YYDKDF (reference sequence). The chain's CDR3 is CATSRSGTLNTGELFF. DNA of the CDR3: TGTGCCACCAGCAGGTCCGGGACGTTGAACACCGGGGAGCTGTTTTTT.

This clonotype has a handful of counts. V and J are TRBV6-5 and TRBJ2-5; TRBD2 aligns across 13 bases. The CDR3 covers 16 residues. Per germline, CDR1 MNHEY and CDR2 SVGAGI. The ends lost 6 bases at V and 4 bases at J; junction bases unmatched: 8. Here the CDR3 DNA reads TGTGCCAGCAGGAAGGGACTAGCGGGGATTCGAGAGACCCAGTACTTC. Its protein product is CASRKGLAGIRETQYF.